The 7 T cell receptor beta chains presented below share a single source sample, sequenced in a study of radiation and T cells in renal cell carcinoma. Stated time point: blood 2 weeks post-SBRT. Sample treatment: 15 Gy SBRT to primary tumor, nephrectomy 4 weeks later. Clones were read by immunoSEQ multiplex PCR, and TCRdb kept only the in-frame ones, dropping some. The sample has roughly 130,000 clones; 88% are singletons. The specimen comprised blood, sampled from a patient whose treatment included radiotherapy and nephrectomy. The receptors derive from a woman in her 70s with renal cell carcinoma.

This clone was observed a few times. As DNA, the CDR3 is TGTGCCAGCAGTTACTCGAGAAGCAACACTGAAGCTTTCTTT. It codes for CASSYSRSNTEAFF. The chain joins TRBV6-5 to TRBJ1-1; D unresolved. V was clipped by 0 bases and J by 2 bases, with 7 bases between them. Looked up from germline, CDR1 is MNHEY and CDR2 is SVGAGI. CDR3 length: 14 residues.

The V gene is TRBV6-1, the J gene TRBJ2-4; the match to TRBD2 covers 8 bases. Trimming took 6 bases from V and 7 from J; bases not matched to a gene: 2. Germline V gives CDR1 MNHNS, CDR2 SASEGT. CDR3 length equals 12 residues. The CDR3 spells CASRGTRNIQYF. As DNA, the CDR3 is TGTGCCAGCAGGGGGACTAGGAACATTCAGTACTTC.

This clone was counted between two and nine times. The chain employs TRBV6-5 and TRBJ1-1; tentatively, D is TRBD1 (5 bases). Germline CDR1 MNHEY, CDR2 SVGAGI. Between the trimmed V and J ends, which lost 6 bases and 0 bases, there was a span of 11 bases. The CDR3 extends over 14 amino acids. This chain's CDR3 is CASRSGRMNTEAFF. CDR3 in DNA: TGTGCCAGCAGGTCGGGACGGATGAACACTGAAGCTTTCTTT.

The J gene is TRBJ2-5, the V gene TRBV5-8; TRBD1 agrees at 9 bases. Germline V CDR1 and CDR2: SGHTS, YDEGEE. The CDR3 contains 14 residues. V trimming: 5 bases; J trimming: 4 bases; junction bases outside the gene matches: 6. CDR3 coding DNA: TGTGCCAGCAGGCGGACAGGGGAGGGAGAGACCCAGTACTTC. Protein: CASRRTGEGETQYF.

The chain uses TRBV7-2 and TRBJ1-3; D uncertain. V was shortened by 8 bases and J by 0 bases, with 14 bases between the two germline ends. The CDR3 length is 15 residues. CDR1 is SGHTA, CDR2 FQGNSA, per germline. The CDR3 loop is CASVLGANSGNTIYF. In DNA, the CDR3 is TGTGCCAGCGTTTTAGGAGCCAACTCTGGAAACACCATATATTTT. The entire variable domain, with the rest obtained from reference TRBV7-2 and TRBJ1-3, is as follows: GAGVSQSPSNKVTEKGKDVELRCDPISGHTALYWYRQSLGQGLEFLIYFQGNSAPDKSGLPSDRFSAERTGGSVSTLTIQRTQQEDSAVYLCASVLGANSGNTIYFGEGSWLTVV.

The chain combines TRBV7-2 with TRBJ1-5; no firm D call. This CDR3 region has 13 residues. With 7 bases removed from V and 3 bases from J, the gap between germline ends came to 10 bases. The germline CDR1 and CDR2 sequences are SGHTA and FQGNSA. Here the CDR3 reads CASTTQYNQPQHF. In DNA, the CDR3 is TGTGCCAGCACCACCCAGTACAATCAGCCCCAGCATTTT.

In this sample, this clone turned up once. The CDR3 nucleotides read TGTGCCTGGGATACCGGGACCCAGACCTACGAGCAGTACTTC. It yields the protein CAWDTGTQTYEQYF. The gene calls are TRBV30 and TRBJ2-7; D possibly matches TRBD1 or TRBD2 (5 bases each). The CDR3 is 14 residues long. Germline CDR1 GTSNPN, CDR2 SVGIG (reference sequence). Trimming took 5 bases from V and 2 from J, leaving 16 bases between them.